This paragraph reports one TCR beta chain. Measured with immunoSEQ multiplex PCR; TCRdb has only the in-frame clones, and not every one. Of 350,000 to 400,000 clones listed, approximately 87% are singletons. This study enrolled people aged about 18 to 90 from around 26 US geographic areas. Participant reports of clinical history set cohort assignment. V gave up 2 bases and J gave up 4 bases; unmatched junction bases: 10. The CDR3 runs to 17 residues. Germline assignment: CDR1 SGHDT and CDR2 YYEEEE. The data belong to a study of blood T cell repertoires in COVID-19. Across the study: The analysed material was cDNA or gDNA that came from T cells, B-cell-depleted T cells, or PBMCs.

The genes are TRBV5-6 and TRBJ1-2, with TRBD1 matching 11 bases. The material sequenced was PBMCs or T cells enriched from blood (not recorded which). The receptor's source is a woman aged 25-40 years with acute COVID-19. CDR3 region: CASSFGTGGTTGYGYTF. The CDR3 bases are TGTGCCAGCAGCTTTGGGACAGGGGGGACAACTGGCTATGGCTACACCTTC. Complete variable domain (other parts from reference TRBV5-6 and TRBJ1-2): DAGVTQSPTHLIKTRGQQVTLRCSPKSGHDTVSWYQQALGQGPQFIFQYYEEEERQRGNFPDRFSGHQFPNYSSELNVNALLLGDSALYLCASSFGTGGTTGYGYTFGSGTRLTVV.